This T cell receptor beta chain was obtained from a study of neurological immune-mediated disorders. Findings of the study overall: Healthy controls had more TCR clonal expansion than multiple sclerosis, which showed the least, whereas HTLV-1-associated myelopathy showed the most. Among 34 multiple sclerosis patients, phylogenetic grouping put the repertoires of 18 into a single related-CDR3 cluster, a possible signature. There were no CDR3 amino acid sequences shared by expanded clones across subjects, a result suggesting private repertoires in all groups.

The ends lost 9 bases at V and 8 bases at J; junction bases unmatched: 10. The CDR3 has 14 residues. The germline V gene has CDR1 ENHRY and CDR2 SYGVKD. Concerning this clonotype: As yet, its antigen is unknown.

From the 5' RACE reads, TCRdb called clonotypes with MiXCR, one entry per CDR3 protein. Of more than 45,000 distinct CDR3 sequences in the sample, approximately 4% were seen once. V and J are TRBV10-3 and TRBJ2-1; 10 bases align to TRBD2. This clonotype was sampled from a woman aged 25-40 years with multiple sclerosis. Source material: PBMCs. CDR3 DNA sequence: TGTGCCATGAGAAGCGGGAGGGCGGGGGATGAGCAGTTCTTC. As protein: CAMRSGRAGDEQFF.